The 7 T cell receptor beta chains listed next were all sequenced from one sample in a study of cytomegalovirus exposure and HLA in healthy donors. PCR primers comprised 60 Vbeta and 13 Jbeta primers. Clones were read by immunoSEQ multiplex PCR, and TCRdb kept only the in-frame ones, dropping some. This table has 100,000 to 150,000 clones, 17% appearing once. Material: PBMCs. The source of these receptors is a female donor in good health and CMV-seropositive.

This chain connects TRBV4-3 to TRBJ2-1; weak D call: TRBD1 (6 bases). Germline loops: CDR1 LGHNA, CDR2 YSLEER. Trimming took off 4 bases at V and 2 bases at J, with 12 bases between the two ends. The CDR3 runs 15 residues. The CDR3 DNA follows: TGCGCCAGCAGCCGAAGTCAGGGGACCTACAATGAGCAGTTCTTC. It encodes CASSRSQGTYNEQFF.

This clone showed up just a few times. The genes are TRBV7-3 and TRBJ2-2; D possibly corresponds to TRBD2 (7 bases). The germline V and J ends were trimmed by 3 bases and 6 bases, with 14 bases remaining between them. Germline CDR1 is SGHTA and CDR2 is FQGTGA. The CDR3 is 15 residues long. CDR3 in DNA: TGTGCCAGCAGCTTGATTGGGGGGGCACCCGGGGAGCTGTTTTTT. Its translation: CASSLIGGAPGELFF.

This clone turned up a few times. This sequence joins TRBV6-6 and TRBJ1-1; TRBD1 agrees at 8 bases. Per the germline V gene, CDR1 is MNHNY and CDR2 is SVGAGI (reference sequence). V dropped 5 bases and J dropped 7; count of bases not matched to a gene: 3. The CDR3 totals 12 residues. The CDR3 here is CASSRTGLEAFF. CDR3 coding DNA: TGTGCCAGCAGTCGGACAGGGCTTGAAGCTTTCTTT.

The table lists this clone with a few counts. This chain joins TRBV5-1 and TRBJ1-4; no clear D. CDR1 and CDR2 (germline): SGHRS, YFSETQ. V lost 2 bases to trimming and J lost 4 bases, with 15 bases between them. CDR3 length: 16 residues. The CDR3 nucleotides are TGCGCCAGCAGCTTTAGGCGGCGTGGTTATAATGAAAAACTGTTTTTT. It is translated as CASSFRRRGYNEKLFF.

The V call is TRBV28, the J call TRBJ1-4; D call uncertain. V lost 1 base, J lost 8 bases, and 8 bases lay in between. The CDR3 totals 13 residues. Germline V CDR1 and CDR2: MDHEN, SYDVKM. The CDR3 DNA follows: TGTGCCAGCAGTTTATTCGACACGGAAAAACTGTTTTTT. Its translation is CASSLFDTEKLFF.

This chain uses TRBV5-4 with TRBJ1-2, with 9 bases fitting TRBD1. This CDR3 is 14 amino acids long. Germline CDR1 reads SGHNT; CDR2 reads YYREEE (reference sequence). Trimming cost V 4 bases and J 3 bases; bases outside gene matches: 4. The CDR3 DNA reads TGTGCCAGCAGCCTAGGACAGGGGCACTATGGCTACACCTTC. This encodes CASSLGQGHYGYTF.

About this clone: The sample contains more than one DNA sequence encoding this CDR3. The V call is TRBV30, the J call TRBJ1-1; D remains unclear. V dropped 3 bases and J dropped 1 base, with 6 bases sitting between them. From germline, CDR1 is GTSNPN and CDR2 SVGIG (reference sequence). The CDR3 runs 12 residues. CDR3 nucleotides: TGTGCCTGGAGCGGAGGGAACACTGAAGCTTTCTTT. The encoded protein is CAWSGGNTEAFF.